This T cell receptor (beta chain) came from a study of CD8 T cells in ankylosing spondylitis. Study-level findings and limits: Reactive arthritis synovial fluid and blood previously showed some of these motif variants. Reportedly, matched ankylosing spondylitis synovial fluid was significantly enriched for disease-linked clones. Relatively rare in peripheral blood, disease-linked clones were also CD8+. In ankylosing spondylitis blood, a motif of roughly 8 highly homologous TCR beta variants appeared characteristic.

This clonotype was found many times. Its antigen remains unknown. The CDR3 is made up of 13 amino acids. The germline V gene has CDR1 SQVTM and CDR2 ANQGSEA. Trimming removed 7 bases from V and 2 bases from J, with 12 bases in between. Molecular-barcoded quantitative 5'-RACE produced these TCR beta libraries. TCRdb re-derived calls from the 5' RACE reads in MiXCR, one entry per CDR3 protein. The sample carries about 700,000 distinct CDR3 sequences, roughly 19% recorded once. Material: blood, either unsorted or a sorted T cell fraction (not recorded which). The chain uses TRBV29-1 and TRBJ2-1; D is possibly TRBD1 (5 bases). The receptor was isolated from a male donor with ankylosing spondylitis. DNA for the CDR3: TGCAGCGCCGGACATGTCCCCTACAATGAGCAGTTCTTC. Translated: CSAGHVPYNEQFF.